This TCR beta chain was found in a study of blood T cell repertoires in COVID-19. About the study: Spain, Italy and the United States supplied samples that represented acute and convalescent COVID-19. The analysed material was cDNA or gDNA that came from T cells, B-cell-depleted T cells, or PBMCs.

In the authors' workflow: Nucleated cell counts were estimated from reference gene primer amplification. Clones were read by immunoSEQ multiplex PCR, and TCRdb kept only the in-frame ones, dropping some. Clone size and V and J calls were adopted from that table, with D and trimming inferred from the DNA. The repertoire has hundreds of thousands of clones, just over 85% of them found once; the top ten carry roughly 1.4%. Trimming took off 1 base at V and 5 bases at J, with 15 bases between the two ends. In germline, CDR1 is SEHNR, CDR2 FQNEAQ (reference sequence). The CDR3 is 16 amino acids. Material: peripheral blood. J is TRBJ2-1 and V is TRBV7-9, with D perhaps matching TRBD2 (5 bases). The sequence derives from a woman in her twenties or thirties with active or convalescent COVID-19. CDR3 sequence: CASSLVGLAANNEQFF. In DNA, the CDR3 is TGTGCCAGCAGCTTAGTTGGTCTAGCTGCAAACAATGAGCAGTTCTTC.